This TCR beta chain was captured in a study of cytomegalovirus exposure and HLA in healthy donors. This clone was recorded only once. The target antigen is unknown. Vbeta (60) and Jbeta (13) primers were used in the PCR. Only in-frame clones appear in the TCRdb table, and some are missing; sequencing was by immunoSEQ multiplex PCR. Among 100,000 to 120,000 clones listed, 70% to 80% were seen once. This CDR3 region has 14 residues. V lost 4 bases, J lost 0 bases, and 10 bases lay in between. Looked up from germline, CDR1 is KGHSY and CDR2 is FQNENV. Study results and limitations: DRB1 showed the most TCR associations and HLA-C the fewest in a later analysis, as rates varied by HLA locus. Later, an analysis found that common viral pathogens appeared to be linked with several of the most significant clusters. Later work showed greater clonal expansion in HLA-associated TCR beta chains than in equally common others. In vitro checks showed that a few CMV-associated chains really do target CMV antigens.

The chain uses TRBV16 and TRBJ2-7; maybe TRBD2 (6 bases). Sequencing input: PBMCs. This clonotype originated in a man aged 35 to 55 in good health and CMV-seronegative. The CDR3 region is CASSPRGNSYEQYF. The DNA for the CDR3 is TGTGCCAGCAGCCCCCGGGGGAACTCCTACGAGCAGTACTTC.